A selection of T cell receptor beta chains follows, all from one sample in a study of shared clonotypes between healthy human individuals. Here immunoSEQ multiplex PCR was the method, and the copy in TCRdb shows in-frame clones only, minus some. The sample shows roughly 1,800,000 clones, about 95% of them seen only once. The material sequenced was naive CD8+ T cells sorted from blood. Receptors were obtained from a man between 18 and 35 years old in good health. Each CDR3 is given with its conserved first and last residue. Fields, in order: D gene, J gene, V gene, clone size, CDR3 protein, CDR3 DNA. D genes are given only for firm matches. Only part of the rows carry a size: once, few, many, or a class if the clone is expanded.

d_gene: TRBD1
j_gene: TRBJ1-1
v_gene: TRBV4-3
abundance: NA
CDR3aa: CASSRTDRAEAFF
CDR3nt: TGCGCCAGCAGCCGGACCGACAGGGCCGAAGCTTTCTTT

d_gene: NA
j_gene: TRBJ2-4
v_gene: TRBV21-1
abundance: NA
CDR3aa: CASSKRRARTSGEAKNIQYF
CDR3nt: TGTGCCAGCAGCAAAAGACGGGCCAGGACCTCTGGGGAAGCCAAAAACATTCAGTACTTC

d_gene: TRBD1
j_gene: TRBJ2-7
v_gene: TRBV11-3
abundance: NA
CDR3aa: CASSNRQGADPYEQYF
CDR3nt: TGTGCCAGCAGCAACCGACAGGGGGCCGATCCCTACGAGCAGTACTTC

d_gene: NA
j_gene: TRBJ1-2
v_gene: TRBV27
abundance: NA
CDR3aa: CASSFMGNTGYTF
CDR3nt: TGTGCCAGCAGTTTCATGGGGAATACTGGCTACACCTTC

d_gene: NA
j_gene: TRBJ1-1
v_gene: TRBV10-3
abundance: NA
CDR3aa: CAIRQTGNTEAFF
CDR3nt: TGTGCCATCAGGCAGACAGGGAACACTGAAGCTTTCTTT

d_gene: NA
j_gene: TRBJ2-7
v_gene: TRBV6-5
abundance: NA
CDR3aa: CASSPGQTYEQYF
CDR3nt: TGTGCCAGCAGCCCTGGACAGACCTACGAGCAGTACTTC

d_gene: TRBD1
j_gene: TRBJ2-7
v_gene: TRBV6-5
abundance: NA
CDR3aa: CASTPFEGQGYEQYF
CDR3nt: TGTGCCAGCACCCCCTTTGAGGGACAGGGCTACGAGCAGTACTTC

d_gene: NA
j_gene: TRBJ1-1
v_gene: TRBV4-1
abundance: few
CDR3aa: CASSQQGAEAFF
CDR3nt: TGCGCCAGCAGCCAACAAGGTGCTGAAGCTTTCTTT

d_gene: NA
j_gene: TRBJ1-1
v_gene: TRBV2
abundance: NA
CDR3aa: CAGEEENTEAFF
CDR3nt: TGTGCCGGCGAAGAGGAAAACACTGAAGCTTTCTTT

d_gene: NA
j_gene: TRBJ2-2
v_gene: TRBV10-2
abundance: NA
CDR3aa: CASSDIGELFF
CDR3nt: TGCGCCAGCAGTGACATCGGGGAGCTGTTTTTT

d_gene: TRBD1
j_gene: TRBJ2-7
v_gene: TRBV4-1
abundance: NA
CDR3aa: CASSHAWDRGESSYEQYF
CDR3nt: TGCGCCAGCAGCCATGCCTGGGACAGGGGGGAGAGCTCCTACGAGCAGTACTTC

d_gene: NA
j_gene: TRBJ1-5
v_gene: TRBV27
abundance: NA
CDR3aa: CASSLGQPNSNQPQHF
CDR3nt: TGTGCCAGCAGTTTAGGACAGCCCAATAGCAATCAGCCCCAGCATTTT

d_gene: NA
j_gene: TRBJ1-2
v_gene: TRBV6-5
abundance: once
CDR3aa: CASSYTGPNYGYTF
CDR3nt: TGTGCCAGCAGTTACACAGGTCCTAACTATGGCTACACCTTC

d_gene: NA
j_gene: TRBJ2-3
v_gene: TRBV6-1
abundance: NA
CDR3aa: CASSESPAPASTDTQYF
CDR3nt: TGTGCCAGCAGTGAATCCCCAGCTCCAGCTAGCACAGATACGCAGTATTTT

d_gene: NA
j_gene: TRBJ2-5
v_gene: TRBV13
abundance: NA
CDR3aa: CASSLAGTQETQYF
CDR3nt: TGTGCCAGCAGCTTAGCCGGGACCCAAGAGACCCAGTACTTC

d_gene: TRBD1
j_gene: TRBJ2-7
v_gene: TRBV4-1
abundance: NA
CDR3aa: CASSQEGQTTFYEQYF
CDR3nt: TGCGCCAGCAGCCAAGAGGGACAGACTACCTTCTACGAGCAGTACTTC

d_gene: NA
j_gene: TRBJ1-2
v_gene: TRBV4-3
abundance: NA
CDR3aa: CASSQDLPATGISHGYTF
CDR3nt: TGCGCCAGCAGCCAAGATCTTCCGGCTACAGGGATTTCTCATGGCTACACCTTC

d_gene: NA
j_gene: TRBJ2-7
v_gene: TRBV5-4
abundance: NA
CDR3aa: CASSFDNSYEQYF
CDR3nt: TGTGCCAGCAGCTTTGACAACTCCTACGAGCAGTACTTC

d_gene: TRBD1
j_gene: TRBJ1-2
v_gene: TRBV5-6
abundance: NA
CDR3aa: CASSLALQGVNYGYTF
CDR3nt: TGTGCCAGCAGCTTGGCTTTACAGGGGGTAAACTATGGCTACACCTTC

d_gene: TRBD2
j_gene: TRBJ2-5
v_gene: TRBV7-9
abundance: NA
CDR3aa: CASSHIPGLAEETQYF
CDR3nt: TGTGCCAGCAGCCACATCCCGGGACTAGCGGAAGAGACCCAGTACTTC

d_gene: NA
j_gene: TRBJ2-7
v_gene: TRBV5-1
abundance: NA
CDR3aa: CASSLVGDTAYEQYF
CDR3nt: TGCGCCAGCAGCTTGGTTGGGGATACGGCCTACGAGCAGTACTTC

d_gene: NA
j_gene: TRBJ1-2
v_gene: TRBV5-6
abundance: NA
CDR3aa: CASSELRGQTNYGYTF
CDR3nt: TGTGCCAGCAGTGAACTTCGGGGGCAAACTAACTATGGCTACACCTTC

d_gene: TRBD1
j_gene: TRBJ2-5
v_gene: TRBV6-5
abundance: NA
CDR3aa: CASSWGQNVEETQYF
CDR3nt: TGTGCCAGCAGTTGGGGACAGAATGTAGAAGAGACCCAGTACTTC

d_gene: NA
j_gene: TRBJ1-2
v_gene: TRBV30
abundance: NA
CDR3aa: CAWSPYSLGGYGYTF
CDR3nt: TGTGCCTGGAGTCCTTATTCTCTGGGTGGCTATGGCTACACCTTC

d_gene: NA
j_gene: TRBJ1-4
v_gene: TRBV5-6
abundance: NA
CDR3aa: CASSLGGGLKLFF
CDR3nt: TGTGCCAGCAGCTTGGGTGGGGGCTTAAAACTGTTTTTT

d_gene: NA
j_gene: TRBJ2-5
v_gene: TRBV27
abundance: NA
CDR3aa: CASSFPGETQYF
CDR3nt: TGTGCCAGCAGTTTCCCCGGGGAGACCCAGTACTTC

d_gene: TRBD1
j_gene: TRBJ2-2
v_gene: TRBV5-6
abundance: NA
CDR3aa: CASSFPTGGTGELFF
CDR3nt: TGTGCCAGCAGCTTCCCGACAGGGGGGACCGGGGAGCTGTTTTTT

d_gene: NA
j_gene: TRBJ2-1
v_gene: TRBV5-1
abundance: NA
CDR3aa: CASSLDRVDEQFF
CDR3nt: TGCGCCAGCAGCTTGGACAGGGTCGATGAGCAGTTCTTC

d_gene: NA
j_gene: TRBJ1-5
v_gene: TRBV15
abundance: NA
CDR3aa: CATSGGYNQPQHF
CDR3nt: TGTGCCACCTCTGGGGGATACAATCAGCCCCAGCATTTT

d_gene: NA
j_gene: TRBJ2-2
v_gene: TRBV4-1
abundance: NA
CDR3aa: CASSQGNTGELFF
CDR3nt: TGCGCCAGCAGCCAAGGCAACACCGGGGAGCTGTTTTTT

d_gene: NA
j_gene: TRBJ1-1
v_gene: TRBV13
abundance: NA
CDR3aa: CASSLEDGPWDEAFF
CDR3nt: TGTGCCAGCAGCTTAGAGGACGGGCCCTGGGATGAAGCTTTCTTT

d_gene: NA
j_gene: TRBJ2-1
v_gene: TRBV5-1
abundance: NA
CDR3aa: CASSLAERSYNEQFF
CDR3nt: TGCGCCAGCAGCTTGGCGGAGCGCTCCTACAATGAGCAGTTCTTC

d_gene: NA
j_gene: TRBJ1-1
v_gene: TRBV6-6
abundance: once
CDR3aa: CASSPDTRAFF
CDR3nt: TGTGCCAGCAGTCCCGACACGAGAGCTTTCTTT

d_gene: NA
j_gene: TRBJ2-1
v_gene: TRBV27
abundance: NA
CDR3aa: CASSLRNEQFF
CDR3nt: TGTGCCAGCAGTTTAAGAAATGAGCAGTTCTTC

d_gene: NA
j_gene: TRBJ2-7
v_gene: TRBV13
abundance: NA
CDR3aa: CASSDEASAYEQYF
CDR3nt: TGTGCCAGCAGCGACGAGGCTAGCGCCTACGAGCAGTACTTC